The 22 T cell receptor beta chains given below trace back to one sample, sequenced in a study of shared T cell receptors in the human thymus. Clones were read by immunoSEQ multiplex PCR, and TCRdb kept only the in-frame ones, dropping some. The sample shows some 720,000 clones, roughly 90% of them seen only once. The same sample was also studied in work on human thymus T cells.

Sequencing was performed on thymocytes. Receptors were obtained from a boy in the first two years of life with a congenital heart defect.

V is TRBV10-2 and J is TRBJ2-5; 12 positions match TRBD2. The CDR3 length is 15 residues. Unmatched junction bases numbered 7, after V lost 6 bases and J lost 5 bases. Germline loops: CDR1 WSHSY, CDR2 SAAADI. This chain's CDR3 is CASSRTSGRRETQYF. CDR3 DNA sequence: TGCGCCAGCAGCCGAACTAGCGGGAGGCGGGAGACCCAGTACTTC.

The genes are TRBV28 and TRBJ1-4, with TRBD1 as a possible D gene (5 bases). The CDR3 contains 16 residues. Germline-derived CDR1 and CDR2 are MDHEN and SYDVKM. Trimming stripped 6 bases from V and 5 bases from J, with 19 bases between. In DNA form, the CDR3 reads TGTGCCAGCAGACTAACTCCGGGACTGAAGAATGAAAAACTGTTTTTT. Its protein product is CASRLTPGLKNEKLFF.

The gene calls are TRBV5-4 and TRBJ2-3; 12 bases match TRBD2. The CDR3 sequence is 17 residues long. CDR1 and CDR2 from the germline V gene are SGHNT and YYREEE (reference sequence). V lost 4 bases to trimming and J lost 3 bases; unmatched junction nucleotides: 9. The CDR3 DNA is TGTGCCAGCAGCGATAACCCTAGCGGGAGGGTAACAGATACGCAGTATTTT. It codes for CASSDNPSGRVTDTQYF.

The rearrangement uses TRBV28 and TRBJ2-5, with D possibly being TRBD2 (7 bases). V was shortened by 7 bases and J by 7 bases, with 22 bases between the two germline ends. Germline V gene sequence: CDR1 MDHEN, CDR2 SYDVKM. The CDR3 loop spans 15 amino acids. The CDR3 bases are TGTGCCAGCATGCCGCAGTCGGGGGGCTGGGGGACCCAGTACTTC. Amino acids: CASMPQSGGWGTQYF. Looking up the rest from reference TRBV28 and TRBJ2-5 gives the full variable domain: DVKVTQSSRYLVKRTGEKVFLECVQDMDHENMFWYRQDPGLGLRLIYFSYDVKMKEKGDIPEGYSVSREKKERFSLILESASTNQTSMYLCASMPQSGGWGTQYFGPGTRLLVL.

The chain uses TRBV7-2 and TRBJ1-2, with 7 bases fitting TRBD1. CDR1 and CDR2 (germline): SGHTA, FQGNSA. The CDR3 has 15 amino acids. V shed 5 bases, J shed 4 bases, and the junction held 10 bases outside the gene matches. The CDR3 spells CASSPGTVGVYGYTF. In DNA form, the CDR3 reads TGTGCCAGCAGCCCTGGGACAGTGGGGGTCTATGGCTACACCTTC. The full variable domain, rest sourced from reference TRBV7-2 and TRBJ1-2, is GAGVSQSPSNKVTEKGKDVELRCDPISGHTALYWYRQSLGQGLEFLIYFQGNSAPDKSGLPSDRFSAERTGGSVSTLTIQRTQQEDSAVYLCASSPGTVGVYGYTFGSGTRLTVV.

V is TRBV7-2 and J is TRBJ2-1; tentative D call: TRBD2 (5 bases). Germline V lookup: CDR1 SGHTA, CDR2 FQGNSA. Trimming shortened V by 1 base and J by 5 bases, and 12 bases separated the two germline ends. There are 15 residues in the CDR3. The CDR3 loop is CASSLGTGNHNEQFF. Written as DNA, the CDR3 is TGTGCCAGCAGCTTAGGGACGGGAAACCACAATGAGCAGTTCTTC.

The chain combines TRBV6-5 with TRBJ2-1, with a tentative D call TRBD2 (6 bases). The CDR3 runs to 13 residues. The V gene's germline CDR1 is MNHEY and CDR2 SVGAGI. V dropped 8 bases and J dropped 10 bases, with 18 bases sitting between them. CDR3 protein: CASRADWTKEQFF. Written as DNA, the CDR3 is TGTGCCAGCCGGGCCGACTGGACTAAGGAGCAGTTCTTC.

This chain links TRBV5-1 with TRBJ2-5, with 10 bases lining up with TRBD2. Judging by the DNA end, TRBJ2-7 fits better; the J call may be wrong. CDR1 is SGHRS and CDR2 is YFSETQ in the germline V gene. CDR3 length equals 16 residues. CDR3 nucleotides: TGCGCCAGCAGCTTCACATTAGCGGGAGGCTCCTACGAGCAGTACTTC. Translation: CASSFTLAGGSYEQYF.

The chain recombines TRBV28 with TRBJ1-2, with 10 bases fitting TRBD1. The trim removed 5 bases at V and 8 bases at J, leaving 8 bases unmatched. The CDR3 covers 14 residues. The V gene's germline CDR1 is MDHEN and CDR2 SYDVKM. CDR3: CASSPPGQGTGYTF. CDR3 DNA: TGTGCCAGCAGTCCCCCGGGACAGGGGACGGGCTACACCTTC.

The CDR3 loop reads CASSEAGGRGFEQYF. The CDR3 DNA reads as TGTGCCAGCAGTGAAGCCGGGGGGCGCGGGTTCGAGCAGTACTTC. J is TRBJ2-7 and V is TRBV6-1; the D gene is possibly TRBD2 (7 bases). Germline V gene sequence: CDR1 MNHNS, CDR2 SASEGT. CDR3 length: 15 amino acids. V was cut by 0 bases and J by 6 bases, with 15 bases left in between.

The chain has TRBV27 and TRBJ2-7; TRBD1 matches 7 bases. Germline lookup yields CDR1 MNHEY and CDR2 SMNVEV (reference sequence). CDR3 length: 18 residues. V lost 2 bases, J lost 6 bases, and 19 bases stayed unmatched. CDR3 bases: TGTGCCAGCAGTTTAAAGGAGGTACCGGGACAGAAGGACGGCGAGCAGTACTTC. Residues: CASSLKEVPGQKDGEQYF.

The chain employs TRBV5-4 and TRBJ2-1; 9 bases match TRBD2. In germline, CDR1 is SGHNT, CDR2 YYREEE (reference sequence). The CDR3 sequence is 18 residues long. V shed 4 bases, J shed 2 bases, and the junction held 13 bases outside the gene matches. The CDR3 protein is CASSINLSGRTPYNEQFF. CDR3 nucleotides: TGTGCCAGCAGCATCAACCTTAGCGGGAGAACACCCTACAATGAGCAGTTCTTC. Supplemented by reference TRBV5-4 and TRBJ2-1, the full variable domain reads ETGVTQSPTHLIKTRGQQVTLRCSSQSGHNTVSWYQQALGQGPQFIFQYYREEENGRGNFPPRFSGLQFPNYSSELNVNALELDDSALYLCASSINLSGRTPYNEQFFGPGTRLTVL.

V usage is TRBV9 and J usage is TRBJ2-7, with 8 nucleotides matching TRBD2. The CDR3 sequence is 15 residues long. The V gene's germline CDR1 is SGDLS and CDR2 YYNGEE. V shed 4 bases, J shed 2 bases, and the junction held 8 bases outside the gene matches. CDR3 region: CASSPQSGSPYEQYF. In nucleotides, the CDR3 is TGTGCCAGCAGCCCCCAAAGCGGGAGCCCCTACGAGCAGTACTTC.

The chain links TRBV4-3 to TRBJ1-2; TRBD1 might be the D (6 bases). CDR3 length: 17 residues. Germline-derived CDR1 and CDR2 are LGHNA and YSLEER. V was pared by 2 bases and J by 0 bases, with 16 bases between. The CDR3 DNA follows: TGCGCCAGCAGCCAAAGTAAACAGGGCCCAGCTAACTATGGCTACACCTTC. Encoded protein: CASSQSKQGPANYGYTF.

This sequence joins TRBV2 and TRBJ2-7; 13 bases match TRBD2. The CDR3 loop spans 15 amino acids. The V and J ends lost 8 bases and 4 bases, in that order; junction bases with no gene match: 8. CDR1 SNHLY and CDR2 FYNNEI come from the germline V gene. CDR3 DNA sequence: TGTGCCAGCTCGACTAGCGGGAGGTCTGGGTACGAGCAGTACTTC. Translation: CASSTSGRSGYEQYF.

The V gene is TRBV2, the J gene TRBJ2-7; TRBD2 aligns across 11 bases. This CDR3 is 21 amino acids long. Germline values: CDR1 SNHLY, CDR2 FYNNEI. Trimming cost V 1 base and J 4 bases; bases outside gene matches: 21. Here the CDR3 reads CASSEGQGVINPSGRRYEQYF. The CDR3 coding sequence is TGTGCCAGCAGTGAAGGACAGGGGGTGATCAACCCTAGCGGGAGGAGGTACGAGCAGTACTTC.

This clone was counted once. The rearrangement joins TRBV7-9 to TRBJ1-5, with TRBD1 identical over 9 bases. The V segment lost 0 bases and the J segment 3 bases; nucleotides outside the gene matches: 6. Germline CDR1 is SEHNR and CDR2 is FQNEAQ (reference sequence). The CDR3 contains 17 residues. The CDR3 coding sequence is TGTGCCAGCAGCTTAGCGCCGGGACAGGGAATCAATCAGCCCCAGCATTTT. Amino acids: CASSLAPGQGINQPQHF.

The chain combines TRBV5-1 with TRBJ1-1; TRBD1 aligns across 8 bases. Per germline, CDR1 SGHRS and CDR2 YFSETQ. The ends lost 4 bases at V and 3 bases at J; junction bases unmatched: 14. This CDR3 comprises 17 residues. The CDR3 region is CASSLPGQGPVDTEAFF. The CDR3 DNA sequence: TGCGCCAGCAGCCTCCCCGGACAGGGACCCGTAGACACTGAAGCTTTCTTT. The complete variable domain, with remaining parts taken from reference TRBV5-1 and TRBJ1-1, reads KAGVTQTPRYLIKTRGQQVTLSCSPISGHRSVSWYQQTPGQGLQFLFEYFSETQRNKGNFPGRFSGRQFSNSRSEMNVSTLELGDSALYLCASSLPGQGPVDTEAFFGQGTRLTVV.

The chain links TRBV4-3 to TRBJ2-1, with TRBD2 matching 8 bases. This CDR3 contains 16 residues. V trimming: 0 bases; J trimming: 4 bases; junction bases outside the gene matches: 5. Germline V gene data show CDR1 as LGHNA and CDR2 as YSLEER. The CDR3 loop reads CASSQDGREGYNEQFF. Written as DNA, the CDR3 is TGCGCCAGCAGCCAAGATGGCCGGGAGGGGTACAATGAGCAGTTCTTC.

The chain is built from TRBV11-2 and TRBJ1-1; D is unclear. V was trimmed by 2 bases and J by 3 bases, leaving 19 bases between them. Germline CDR1 reads SGHAT; CDR2 reads FQNNGV. The CDR3 sequence is 17 residues long. CDR3 residues: CASSLTYLRGRDTEAFF. DNA for the CDR3: TGTGCCAGCAGCTTAACCTACCTGCGGGGAAGGGACACTGAAGCTTTCTTT.

As DNA, the CDR3 is TGTGCCACCAGCAGAGAGCCCACTAGCGGGCAATCCTACGAGCAGTACTTC. It encodes CATSREPTSGQSYEQYF. V and J are TRBV15 and TRBJ2-7; 9 bases fit TRBD2. V gave up 0 bases and J gave up 1 base; unmatched junction bases: 7. CDR1 LNHNV and CDR2 YYDKDF come from the germline V gene (reference sequence). CDR3 length: 17 amino acids.

The chain carries TRBV2 and TRBJ2-7; 10 bases are shared with TRBD2. Germline trimming cut 6 bases from V and 4 bases from J; bases unmatched to any gene: 9. This CDR3 region has 15 residues. CDR1 and CDR2 (germline): SNHLY, FYNNEI. CDR3 in DNA: TGTGCCAGCAGCGCCCCCCTACTAGCGGGATACGAGCAGTACTTC. This sequence encodes CASSAPLLAGYEQYF.